Described below is a single TCR beta chain sequence and its context. This sample is drawn from a study of cytotoxic CD8 clonotypes in ibrutinib-treated CLL. Only in-frame clones appear in the TCRdb table, and some are missing; sequencing was by immunoSEQ multiplex PCR. Of tens of thousands of clones in the sample, 62% are singletons; the top ten hold 14%. Specimen: PBMCs, collected before ibrutinib treatment. The TCR comes from a human donor with chronic lymphocytic leukemia.

The CDR3 sequence is CASSYRAKDEKLFF. CDR3 coding DNA: TGTGCCAGCAGTTACAGGGCTAAGGACGAAAAACTGTTTTTT. The chain recombines TRBV6-6 with TRBJ1-4; D unresolved. The germline V gene has CDR1 MNHNY and CDR2 SVGAGI (reference sequence). The CDR3 extends over 14 amino acids. V was trimmed by 2 bases and J by 8 bases, leaving 12 bases between them.